A single sample is the source of the 11 T cell receptor beta chains below, sequenced in a study of shared T cell receptors in the human thymus. Data came from immunoSEQ multiplex PCR; TCRdb stores just in-frame clones and leaves some out. The table shows hundreds of thousands of clones, with around 87% occurring only once. These data were also filed under a second study, of human thymus T cells.

The sequenced sample was thymocytes. Source of these receptors: a boy younger than two with a congenital heart defect.

J is TRBJ2-3 and V is TRBV5-4; a possible D gene is TRBD2 (7 bases). The V end lost 0 bases, the J end lost 0 bases, and 14 bases lay between the germline ends. The CDR3 totals 17 residues. Germline V gene lookup returns CDR1 SGHNT and CDR2 YYREEE (reference sequence). CDR3 amino acids: CASSLAGGGRSTDTQYF. The CDR3 DNA reads TGTGCCAGCAGCTTGGCCGGGGGCGGGAGAAGCACAGATACGCAGTATTTT. The whole variable domain, filled in from reference TRBV5-4 and TRBJ2-3, reads ETGVTQSPTHLIKTRGQQVTLRCSSQSGHNTVSWYQQALGQGPQFIFQYYREEENGRGNFPPRFSGLQFPNYSSELNVNALELDDSALYLCASSLAGGGRSTDTQYFGPGTRLTVL.

The chain employs TRBV14 and TRBJ2-1; 11 bases agree with TRBD2. V dropped 5 bases and J dropped 4; count of bases not matched to a gene: 7. This CDR3 spans 16 amino acids. In germline, CDR1 is SGHDN, CDR2 FVKESK. In nucleotides, the CDR3 is TGTGCCAGCAGCGACTTAGCGGGAGGGCCTTACAATGAGCAGTTCTTC. As protein: CASSDLAGGPYNEQFF.

The rearrangement uses TRBV30 and TRBJ2-7; 7 bases fit TRBD2. Trimming cost V 0 bases and J 3 bases; bases outside gene matches: 5. The CDR3 loop spans 14 amino acids. The germline V gene encodes CDR1 GTSNPN and CDR2 SVGIG (reference sequence). CDR3 nucleotide sequence: TGTGCCTGGAGTGTTGTGGGAGGGAGCTACGAGCAGTACTTC. Translation gives CAWSVVGGSYEQYF.

The chain uses TRBV9 and TRBJ2-1, with D perhaps matching TRBD2 (5 bases). The V end was cut by 1 base, the J end by 0 bases, with 14 bases between. The CDR3 totals 17 residues. CDR1 is SGDLS and CDR2 is YYNGEE in the germline V gene. The CDR3 loop is CASSVHGVPSSYNEQFF. The DNA of the CDR3 is TGTGCCAGCAGCGTACACGGGGTCCCCAGCTCCTACAATGAGCAGTTCTTC.

The chain couples TRBV6-5 to TRBJ2-7, with D perhaps matching TRBD2 (5 bases). V was trimmed by 6 bases and J by 8 bases, leaving 20 bases between them. Per the germline V gene, CDR1 is MNHEY and CDR2 is SVGAGI. CDR3 length: 14 residues. CDR3 coding DNA: TGTGCCAGCAGCAAGGAAAGGGAGCCCCGCCAGCAGTACTTC. As protein: CASSKEREPRQQYF.

The chain is built from TRBV2 and TRBJ2-7; tentative D call: TRBD2 (6 bases). V was shortened by 11 bases and J by 4 bases, with 21 bases between the two germline ends. In germline, CDR1 is SNHLY, CDR2 FYNNEI. The CDR3 loop spans 14 amino acids. The CDR3 loop reads CACGNGHMVYEQYF. CDR3 nucleotide sequence: TGTGCCTGCGGGAACGGACATATGGTTTACGAGCAGTACTTC.

The V call is TRBV7-2, the J call TRBJ2-7; tentative D call: TRBD1 (6 bases). CDR3 length equals 16 residues. V was clipped by 1 base and J by 2 bases, with 15 bases between them. Germline V gene sequence: CDR1 SGHTA, CDR2 FQGNSA. CDR3 in amino acids: CASSLVGDNHPYEQYF. The CDR3 coding sequence is TGTGCCAGCAGCTTAGTAGGGGACAACCACCCCTACGAGCAGTACTTC.

This chain links TRBV2 with TRBJ1-3; D possibly corresponds to TRBD1 (6 bases). V was shortened by 6 bases and J by 4 bases, with 19 bases between the two germline ends. The CDR3 is 16 amino acids. Germline assignment: CDR1 SNHLY and CDR2 FYNNEI. The CDR3 reads CASSPGQRKSGNTIYF. The DNA for the CDR3 is TGTGCCAGCAGCCCAGGACAGCGAAAATCCGGAAACACCATATATTTT.

The chain joins TRBV30 to TRBJ2-5; TRBD1 aligns across 8 bases. J gave up 2 bases and V 8 bases, and 7 bases lay outside the gene matches. Germline V gene lookup returns CDR1 GTSNPN and CDR2 SVGIG (reference sequence). This CDR3 comprises 13 residues. CDR3 in DNA: TGTGCCGGAATATACAGGGGGCAAGAGACCCAGTACTTC. This sequence encodes CAGIYRGQETQYF.

The CDR3 region has the DNA TGTGCCAGCCAACGAGGGCAGCGTGAGGCGAACGAGCAGTACTTC. This codes for CASQRGQREANEQYF. The rearrangement joins TRBV2 to TRBJ2-7, with a weak D call TRBD2 (5 bases). CDR1 is SNHLY, CDR2 FYNNEI, per germline. The CDR3 totals 15 residues. Trimming took off 8 bases at V and 5 bases at J, with 22 bases between the two ends.

V is TRBV5-1 and J is TRBJ2-7; 10 bases match TRBD1. J gave up 6 bases and V 2 bases, and 11 bases lay outside the gene matches. Looked up from germline, CDR1 is SGHRS and CDR2 is YFSETQ. This CDR3 has 16 amino acids. CDR3: CASSLSPGQGISEQYF. The CDR3 DNA reads as TGCGCCAGCAGCTTATCACCGGGACAGGGGATCTCCGAGCAGTACTTC.